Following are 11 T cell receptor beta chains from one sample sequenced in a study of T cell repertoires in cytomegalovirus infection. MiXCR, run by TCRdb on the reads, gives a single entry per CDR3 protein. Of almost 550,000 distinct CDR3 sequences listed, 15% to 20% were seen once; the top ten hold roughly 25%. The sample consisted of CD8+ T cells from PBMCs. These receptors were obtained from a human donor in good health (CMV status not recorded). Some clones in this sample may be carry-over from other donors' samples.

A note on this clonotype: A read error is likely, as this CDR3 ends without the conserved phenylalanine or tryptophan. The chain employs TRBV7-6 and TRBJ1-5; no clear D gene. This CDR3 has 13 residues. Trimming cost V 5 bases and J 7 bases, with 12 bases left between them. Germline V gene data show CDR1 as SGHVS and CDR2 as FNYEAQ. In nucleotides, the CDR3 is TGTGCCAGCAGCCGTAAAAAGGTGCAGCCCCAGCATTTG. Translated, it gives CASSRKKVQPQHL.

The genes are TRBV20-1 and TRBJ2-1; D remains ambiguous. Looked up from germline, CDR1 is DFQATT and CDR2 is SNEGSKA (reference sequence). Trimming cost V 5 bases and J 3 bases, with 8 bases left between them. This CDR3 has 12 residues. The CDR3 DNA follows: TGCAGTGCTCTTACTTTCTACAATGAGCAGTTCTTC. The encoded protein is CSALTFYNEQFF.

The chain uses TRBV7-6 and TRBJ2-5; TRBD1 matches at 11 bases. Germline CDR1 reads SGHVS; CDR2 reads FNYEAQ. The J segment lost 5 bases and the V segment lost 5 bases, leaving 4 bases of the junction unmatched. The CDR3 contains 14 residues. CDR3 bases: TGTGCCAGCAGCGCCCGGGACAGGGGGGAGACCCAGTACTTC. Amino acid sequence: CASSARDRGETQYF.

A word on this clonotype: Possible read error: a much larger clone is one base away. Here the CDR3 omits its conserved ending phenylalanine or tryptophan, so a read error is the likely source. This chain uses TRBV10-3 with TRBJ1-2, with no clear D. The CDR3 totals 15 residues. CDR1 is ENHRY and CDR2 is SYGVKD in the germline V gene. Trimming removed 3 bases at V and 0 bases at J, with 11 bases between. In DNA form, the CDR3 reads TGTGCCATCAGTGAAGGTCCAGAGGCTAACTATGGCTACACCTTA. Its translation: CAISEGPEANYGYTL.

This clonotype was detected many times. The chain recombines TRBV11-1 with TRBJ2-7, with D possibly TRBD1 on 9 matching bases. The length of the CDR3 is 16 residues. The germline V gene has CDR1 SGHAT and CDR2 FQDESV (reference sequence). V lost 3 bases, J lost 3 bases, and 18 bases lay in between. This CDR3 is CASSLGTGTRGYEQYF. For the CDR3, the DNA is TGTGCCAGCAGCTTGGGGACAGGGACTAGAGGCTACGAGCAGTACTTC.

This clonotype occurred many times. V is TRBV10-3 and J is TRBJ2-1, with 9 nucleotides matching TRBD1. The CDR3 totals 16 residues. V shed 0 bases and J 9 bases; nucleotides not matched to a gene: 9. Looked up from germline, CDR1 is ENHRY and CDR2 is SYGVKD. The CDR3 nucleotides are TGTGCCATCAGTGAGTCGACGGACAGGGGAGGAGGTGAGCAGTTCTTC. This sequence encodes CAISESTDRGGGEQFF.

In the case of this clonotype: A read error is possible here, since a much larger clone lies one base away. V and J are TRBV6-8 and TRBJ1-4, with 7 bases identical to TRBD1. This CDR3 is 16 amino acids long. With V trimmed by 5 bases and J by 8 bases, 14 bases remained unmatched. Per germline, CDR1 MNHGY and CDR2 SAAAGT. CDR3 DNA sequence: TGTGCCAGCAGTCTACGAGGGCCAGGGGGAGAGGAAAAACTGTTTTTT. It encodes CASSLRGPGGEEKLFF.

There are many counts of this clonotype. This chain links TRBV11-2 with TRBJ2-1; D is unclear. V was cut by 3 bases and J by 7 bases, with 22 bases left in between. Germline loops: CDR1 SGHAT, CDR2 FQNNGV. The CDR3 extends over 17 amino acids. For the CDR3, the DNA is TGTGCCAGCAGCTTCCAAAGGGCGCAGGCTTCTAAGAATGAGCAGTTCTTC. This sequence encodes CASSFQRAQASKNEQFF.

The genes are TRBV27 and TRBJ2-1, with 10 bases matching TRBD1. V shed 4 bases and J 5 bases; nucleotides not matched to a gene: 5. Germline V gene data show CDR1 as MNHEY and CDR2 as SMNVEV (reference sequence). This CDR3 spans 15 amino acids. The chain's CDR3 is CASSYRDRGDNEQFF. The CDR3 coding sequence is TGTGCCAGCAGTTACCGGGACAGGGGAGACAATGAGCAGTTCTTC.

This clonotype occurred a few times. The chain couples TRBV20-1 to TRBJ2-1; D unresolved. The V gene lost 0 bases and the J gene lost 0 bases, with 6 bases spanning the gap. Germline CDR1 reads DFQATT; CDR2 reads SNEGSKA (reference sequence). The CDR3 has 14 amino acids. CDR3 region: CSARDRTSYNEQFF. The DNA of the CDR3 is TGCAGTGCTAGAGACAGGACCTCCTACAATGAGCAGTTCTTC.

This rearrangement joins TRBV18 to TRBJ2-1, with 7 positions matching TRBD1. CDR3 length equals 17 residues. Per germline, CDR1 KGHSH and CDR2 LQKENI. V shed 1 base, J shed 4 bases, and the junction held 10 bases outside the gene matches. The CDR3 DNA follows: TGTGCCAGCTCACCACGGTCGCGAAGGGGGCCTTACAATGAGCAGTTCTTC. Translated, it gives CASSPRSRRGPYNEQFF.